This entry features one T cell receptor beta chain sequence. The CDR3 is made up of 17 amino acids. Germline CDR1 reads SGHDT; CDR2 reads YYEEEE. V gave up 0 bases and J gave up 2 bases; unmatched junction bases: 8. This sample is part of a study of CD8 T cells in Susac syndrome. In the multiple sclerosis control group, patients were treatment-naive and had stable or active relapsing-remitting disease. TEMRA cells were FACS-enriched, while CD8+ and CD4+ T cells were negatively isolated. Random hexamers were used to reverse transcribe the RNA input (0.5 to 1 ug). TCRdb called the immunoSEQ multiplex PCR reads again in MiXCR, with one record for every CDR3 protein. The table lists some 300,000 distinct CDR3 sequences, about 89% of them singletons.

Sequencing was done on a sample of CD8+ T cells from PBMCs. The clonotype was recovered from a human donor with multiple sclerosis. This chain links TRBV5-6 with TRBJ2-7; 10 bases align to TRBD2. The DNA of the CDR3 is TGTGCCAGCAGCTTGGGCGCTAGCGGGAGTGTTACCTACGAGCAGTACTTC. Amino acid sequence: CASSLGASGSVTYEQYF.